These T cell receptor beta chains were read from a single sample in a study of T cell changes during pregnancy in multiple sclerosis. Profiled with immunoSEQ multiplex PCR; TCRdb holds only in-frame clones, not every one. Of about 100,000 clones in the sample, 80% to 95% were seen once. Here the sequenced sample was peripheral blood, taken in the first trimester of pregnancy. The source is a female donor with multiple sclerosis, enrolled in a pregnancy study. Both conserved end residues are part of each CDR3. The D gene is left open where the match is weak. Rows give clone size only sometimes, using once, few, many, or a class for an expanded clone.

CDR3 DNA	CDR3 protein	D gene	clone size	V gene	J gene
TGTGCCAGCAGTTACGCGGCCGGACAGGAAGCTTTCTTT	CASSYAAGQEAFF	.	.	TRBV6-5	TRBJ1-1
TGCGCCAGCAGCCAACTGACAGGGGTGTACACCGGGGAGCTGTTTTTT	CASSQLTGVYTGELFF	TRBD1	.	TRBV4-1	TRBJ2-2
TGCGCCAGCAGCCAAGATCGGACAGGGTCCTACGAGCAGTACTTC	CASSQDRTGSYEQYF	TRBD1	.	TRBV4-1	TRBJ2-7
TGTGCCAGCAGTGAAGACTCGCTTGCTCACTATGGCTACACCTTC	CASSEDSLAHYGYTF	.	.	TRBV2	TRBJ1-2
TGTGCCAGCAGTGAATGGGCTAGCCCCGGGGAGCTGTTTTTT	CASSEWASPGELFF	.	.	TRBV25-1	TRBJ2-2
TGTGCCAGCACCCCGAGGAACACTGAAGCTTTCTTT	CASTPRNTEAFF	.	.	TRBV5-4	TRBJ1-1
TGTGCCAGCAGTACCCGACAGCCATCTAATGAAAAACTGTTTTTT	CASSTRQPSNEKLFF	.	once	TRBV6-5	TRBJ1-4
TGTGCCAGCAACGAACGGGACAGCCTAGCCAAAAACATTCAGTACTTC	CASNERDSLAKNIQYF	TRBD1	.	TRBV11-2	TRBJ2-4
TGTGCCAGTAGTACCGAGACTAGCGGGAGGGCCCTTGAGCAGTTCTTC	CASSTETSGRALEQFF	TRBD2	.	TRBV19	TRBJ2-1
TGTGCCAGTAGATCCAGGGGGTCCACTGAAGCTTTCTTT	CASRSRGSTEAFF	TRBD1	.	TRBV19	TRBJ1-1
TGTGCCAGCAGGGAAAAAACAGGGGGAATATATGGCTACACCTTC	CASREKTGGIYGYTF	TRBD1	.	TRBV28	TRBJ1-2
TGTGCCAGCAGGGAATGGGGCCAGCCCCAGCATTTT	CASREWGQPQHF	.	once	TRBV2	TRBJ1-5
TGTGCCAGCAGCCCCGATCAGGGGAAGAACACTGAAGCTTTCTTT	CASSPDQGKNTEAFF	.	.	TRBV7-9	TRBJ1-1
TGTGCCAGCAGTGACTCCGGGGGATCGAATGAAAAACTGTTTTTT	CASSDSGGSNEKLFF	.	.	TRBV6-4	TRBJ1-4
TGCGCCAGCAGCCAAGATGAACTAGCGGGAGAGACCCAGTACTTC	CASSQDELAGETQYF	TRBD2	.	TRBV4-1	TRBJ2-5
TGTGCCAGCAGCTTAATCTCTGGCTCCAGCTCCTACAATGAGCAGTTCTTC	CASSLISGSSSYNEQFF	.	.	TRBV7-2	TRBJ2-1
TGTGCCAGCAGCTTAGGGACGCGGGGCTCCACAGATACGCAGTATTTT	CASSLGTRGSTDTQYF	.	.	TRBV11-2	TRBJ2-3
TGTGCCAGCACGGCGGGAGGGTTAGATACGCAGTATTTT	CASTAGGLDTQYF	TRBD2	once	TRBV28	TRBJ2-3
TGTGCCAGTAGTATCCCCCGGGGGGGGCCAAACATTCAGTACTTC	CASSIPRGGPNIQYF	TRBD2	.	TRBV19	TRBJ2-4
TGTGCCAGCAGATCGGGACAAACGGTGGGGACCCAGTACTTC	CASRSGQTVGTQYF	.	.	TRBV2	TRBJ2-5
TGTGCCAGCAGCTTCTCCTCAGCGATCGGGGAGACCCAGTACTTC	CASSFSSAIGETQYF	.	.	TRBV13	TRBJ2-5
TGTGCCAGCAACCCCCTAGCCCAGCCCCAGCATTTT	CASNPLAQPQHF	.	.	TRBV28	TRBJ1-5
TGTGCCAGCAGTTACTCGGGCGGGATCTCAAACGAGCAGTACTTC	CASSYSGGISNEQYF	.	.	TRBV6-6	TRBJ2-7